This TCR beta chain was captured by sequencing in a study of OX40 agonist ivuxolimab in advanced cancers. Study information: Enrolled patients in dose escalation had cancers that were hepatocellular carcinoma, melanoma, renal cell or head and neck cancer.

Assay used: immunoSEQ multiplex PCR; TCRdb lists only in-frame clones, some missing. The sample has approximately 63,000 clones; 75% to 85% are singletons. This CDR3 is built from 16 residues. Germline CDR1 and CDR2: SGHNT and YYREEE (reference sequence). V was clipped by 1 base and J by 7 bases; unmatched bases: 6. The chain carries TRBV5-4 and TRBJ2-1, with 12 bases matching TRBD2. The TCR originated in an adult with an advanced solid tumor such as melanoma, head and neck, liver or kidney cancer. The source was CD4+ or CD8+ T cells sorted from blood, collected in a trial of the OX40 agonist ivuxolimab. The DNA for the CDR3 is TGTGCCAGCAGCTTGCCACTAGCGGGAGGCCGGAATGAGCAGTTCTTC. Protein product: CASSLPLAGGRNEQFF.